The clone carrying this T cell receptor beta chain has only one observation. The sample belongs to a study of blood T cell repertoires in COVID-19. Study background: Samples came from the United States, Italy and Spain, spanning acute and convalescent COVID-19.

The germline V gene has CDR1 SGHRS and CDR2 YFSETQ. The CDR3 is 15 residues long. V lost 3 bases, J lost 4 bases, and 7 bases stayed unmatched. Assay: immunoSEQ multiplex PCR; the TCRdb copy retains only in-frame clones and omits some. The sample comprises a few hundred thousand clones, 90% of which are singletons, and approximately 4.5% rests with the top ten. The sample comprised PBMCs or T cells enriched from blood (not recorded which). The rearrangement links TRBV5-1 to TRBJ2-1; 7 nucleotides agree with TRBD2. The receptor comes from a woman aged 18-29 years with acute COVID-19. Here the CDR3 reads CASSSGERGYNEQFF. Here the CDR3 DNA reads TGCGCCAGCAGCTCTGGGGAGCGGGGTTACAATGAGCAGTTCTTC.